These 23 T cell receptor beta chains share one sample of origin, sequenced in a study of T-cell reconstitution after alpha-beta-depleted transplantation in children. The TCRbeta library incorporated unique molecular identifiers. Using its own MiXCR run on the PCR reads, TCRdb lists one record per CDR3 protein. This sample has over 150,000 distinct CDR3 sequences; approximately 7% occur once, and the top ten carry 5.5%. The sequenced sample was PBMCs, obtained before TCRalphabeta/CD19-depleted stem cell transplant. These receptors were collected from a boy aged 2 to 10 with acute lymphoblastic leukemia, due to receive a stem cell transplant.

This clonotype was picked up many times. This chain links TRBV18 with TRBJ1-1; D unclear. Trimming pared 3 bases from V and 3 bases from J, leaving 11 bases between. The CDR3 is made up of 14 amino acids. Germline-derived CDR1 and CDR2 are KGHSH and LQKENI. DNA of the CDR3: TGTGCCAGCTCACCGGCGGGTGGGGACACTGAAGCTTTCTTT. It is translated as CASSPAGGDTEAFF.

This clonotype turned up a few times. This sequence joins TRBV18 and TRBJ2-5, with a tentative D call TRBD2 (5 bases). The CDR3 runs to 13 residues. V lost 0 bases and J lost 3, with 5 bases in between. CDR1 is KGHSH, CDR2 LQKENI, per germline. The CDR3 sequence is CASSPPGKETQYF. CDR3 DNA sequence: TGTGCCAGCTCACCACCCGGGAAAGAGACCCAGTACTTC.

This clonotype was seen a few times. The rearrangement joins TRBV28 to TRBJ2-5; 11 positions match TRBD2. This CDR3 spans 16 amino acids. Trimming at V came to 8 bases and at J to 1 base, leaving 9 bases not matched to a gene. Germline CDR1 and CDR2: MDHEN and SYDVKM. CDR3 amino acids: CASRGIAGGSQETQYF. CDR3 DNA: TGTGCCAGCCGCGGGATAGCGGGGGGGTCCCAAGAGACCCAGTACTTC.

V usage is TRBV20-1 and J usage is TRBJ2-7; D is possibly TRBD2 (5 bases). Germline V lookup: CDR1 DFQATT, CDR2 SNEGSKA (reference sequence). V lost 5 bases to trimming and J lost 2 bases, with 13 bases between them. The CDR3 is made up of 13 amino acids. The CDR3 DNA reads as TGCAGTGCTGGAAGCGGATACACCTACGAGCAGTACTTC. This gives the protein CSAGSGYTYEQYF.

J is TRBJ1-1 and V is TRBV28; tentatively, D is TRBD1 (6 bases). Germline V gene sequence: CDR1 MDHEN, CDR2 SYDVKM. V was cut by 1 base and J by 4 bases, with 16 bases left in between. CDR3 size: 16 residues. The chain's CDR3 is CASSLLARSRGTEAFF. The CDR3 DNA sequence: TGTGCCAGCAGTTTATTGGCCCGCTCCAGGGGCACTGAAGCTTTCTTT.

This clonotype was counted at least ten times. The rearrangement links TRBV5-1 to TRBJ2-2, with D perhaps matching TRBD2 (6 bases). The CDR3 is 17 amino acids. With 6 bases removed from V and 2 bases from J, the gap between germline ends came to 20 bases. Germline V gene lookup returns CDR1 SGHRS and CDR2 YFSETQ. This CDR3 reads CASTVAAGRLNTGELFF. The CDR3 nucleotides are TGCGCCAGCACCGTAGCCGCGGGACGGCTTAACACCGGGGAGCTGTTTTTT.

Concerning this clonotype itself: A much larger clone lies a single base off, so this may be a read error. The gene calls are TRBV25-1 and TRBJ2-3; possible D gene TRBD2, 7 bases. Germline lookup yields CDR1 MGHDK and CDR2 SYGVNS. The CDR3 runs to 16 residues. The CDR3 DNA follows: TGTGCCAGCAGTGAAGGACCCGGGGGGCACACAGATACGCGGTATTTT. Amino acids: CASSEGPGGHTDTRYF.

The table lists this clonotype with many counts. The chain joins TRBV6-1 to TRBJ1-3; the D is unclear. Germline CDR1 is MNHNS and CDR2 is SASEGT. This CDR3 is 14 amino acids long. Deletions cut 6 bases from V and 4 bases from J, with 13 bases between. CDR3 bases: TGTGCCAGCAGGAGGGAAGGCCTGGGAAACACCATATATTTT. This codes for CASRREGLGNTIYF.

The rearrangement joins TRBV12-3 or TRBV12-4 to TRBJ1-4; D ambiguous. The CDR3 consists of 14 residues. V was shortened by 1 base and J by 8 bases, with 11 bases between the two germline ends. CDR3 coding DNA: TGTGCCAGCAGTTTAGTGACGACGAGCGAAAAACTGTTTTTT. Protein sequence: CASSLVTTSEKLFF.

This clonotype was counted at least ten times. The rearrangement uses TRBV10-3 and TRBJ1-5; a possible D gene is TRBD1 (6 bases). The germline V gene has CDR1 ENHRY and CDR2 SYGVKD. Between the trimmed V and J ends, which lost 8 bases and 2 bases, there was a span of 10 bases. This CDR3 contains 13 residues. The CDR3 here is CAIGGAGNQPQHF. CDR3 nucleotide sequence: TGTGCCATCGGGGGCGCGGGCAATCAGCCCCAGCATTTT.

There are a few counts of this clonotype. This chain links TRBV20-1 with TRBJ2-1; 10 bases are a match to TRBD1. There are 13 residues in the CDR3. The trim removed 6 bases at V and 6 bases at J, leaving 5 bases unmatched. Germline-derived CDR1 and CDR2 are DFQATT and SNEGSKA (reference sequence). The CDR3 region has the DNA TGCAGTGCAAACAGACAGGGGGCCAATGAGCAGTTCTTC. This translates into CSANRQGANEQFF.

This clonotype was recorded many times. This chain connects TRBV2 to TRBJ2-1, with D unclear. Germline V gene lookup returns CDR1 SNHLY and CDR2 FYNNEI. This CDR3 has 15 amino acids. Trimming took 0 bases from V and 9 from J, leaving 15 bases between them. The CDR3 here is CASSEALLAGVEQFF. The CDR3 bases are TGTGCCAGCAGTGAAGCGCTTCTGGCTGGGGTTGAGCAGTTCTTC.

This clonotype was counted at least ten times. This sequence joins TRBV28 and TRBJ1-1; D is perhaps TRBD1 (5 bases). The CDR3 is made up of 15 amino acids. The germline V gene encodes CDR1 MDHEN and CDR2 SYDVKM. V was clipped by 6 bases and J by 3 bases, with 17 bases between them. CDR3 residues: CASRKPSGRYTEAFF. CDR3 in DNA: TGTGCCAGCAGAAAACCTTCGGGGCGGTACACTGAAGCTTTCTTT.

This clonotype occurred many times. V gene TRBV10-2 combines with J gene TRBJ2-3, with a tentative D call TRBD1 (6 bases). The V end was cut by 7 bases, the J end by 1 base, with 12 bases between. The CDR3 is 14 amino acids. Per the germline V gene, CDR1 is WSHSY and CDR2 is SAAADI. In nucleotides, the CDR3 is TGCGCCAGCACCCGACAGGACCGCACAGATACGCAGTATTTT. Translating it yields CASTRQDRTDTQYF.

With respect to this clonotype: Possible read error: a much larger clone is one base away. This chain joins TRBV20-1 and TRBJ2-3; D possibly uses TRBD1 or TRBD2 (6 bases each). This CDR3 has 15 amino acids. Germline assignment: CDR1 DFQATT and CDR2 SNEGSKA (reference sequence). This chain's CDR3 is CCASWWGAGTDTQYF. CDR3 nucleotide sequence: TGCTGTGCTAGTTGGTGGGGGGCCGGCACAGATACGCAGTATTTT.

This clonotype came up a few times. The rearrangement uses TRBV20-1 and TRBJ1-2; a possible D gene is TRBD1 (5 bases). V was clipped by 4 bases and J by 8 bases, with 11 bases between them. The CDR3 consists of 11 residues. Germline V lookup: CDR1 DFQATT, CDR2 SNEGSKA (reference sequence). DNA of the CDR3: TGCAGTGCTACGAGCCAGGGCGGCTACACCTTC. Protein product: CSATSQGGYTF.

This clonotype was picked up many times. J is TRBJ2-5 and V is TRBV5-1; 7 positions agree with TRBD2. Germline CDR1 is SGHRS and CDR2 is YFSETQ. V dropped 5 bases and J dropped 1; count of bases not matched to a gene: 2. The CDR3 loop spans 13 amino acids. In nucleotides, the CDR3 is TGCGCCAGCAGACTAGCGTTCCAAGAGACCCAGTACTTC. As protein: CASRLAFQETQYF.

As regards this clonotype: This clone may be a read error of a much larger clone one base away. V gene TRBV20-1 combines with J gene TRBJ2-3, with 8 bases identical to TRBD2. The CDR3 loop spans 14 amino acids. Germline lookup yields CDR1 DFQATT and CDR2 SNEGSKA (reference sequence). CDR3 amino acids: CSARAGGPPDTLYF. CDR3 nucleotides: TGCAGTGCTAGAGCGGGGGGGCCGCCAGATACGCTGTATTTT.

This clonotype was seen repeatedly, ten times or more. The chain links TRBV29-1 to TRBJ2-7; no definite D call. The germline gives CDR1 SQVTM, CDR2 ANQGSEA. Trimming removed 3 bases at V and 7 bases at J, with 22 bases between. The CDR3 totals 15 residues. As DNA, the CDR3 is TGCAGCGTTGAGCGGTCGAAAGGGAATGAAGGGGAGCAGTACTTC. This translates into CSVERSKGNEGEQYF.

This clonotype has a count of ten or more. The chain uses TRBV10-3 and TRBJ2-3; 7 positions agree with TRBD1. The junction had 10 bases not matched to a gene; V was cut back by 8 bases and J by 2 bases. The germline CDR1 and CDR2 sequences are ENHRY and SYGVKD. The CDR3 runs 15 residues. The CDR3 nucleotides read TGTGCCATCGCGGCCGGACAGGTGGACACAGATACGCAGTATTTT. Protein product: CAIAAGQVDTDTQYF.

The genes are TRBV6-2 or TRBV6-3 and TRBJ2-1; 7 bases fit TRBD2. Germline-derived CDR1 and CDR2 are MNHEY and SVGEGT. V shed 7 bases, J shed 4 bases, and the junction held 13 bases outside the gene matches. CDR3 length: 16 amino acids. This chain's CDR3 is CASTPMGGDPYNEQFF. In DNA, the CDR3 is TGTGCCAGCACTCCGATGGGGGGGGACCCTTACAATGAGCAGTTCTTC.

This clonotype was picked up many times. V usage is TRBV7-9 and J usage is TRBJ2-1; tentative D call: TRBD2 (6 bases). CDR1 is SEHNR and CDR2 is FQNEAQ in the germline V gene (reference sequence). V shed 5 bases and J shed 8 bases, with 22 bases lying between them. This CDR3 comprises 16 residues. CDR3 DNA sequence: TGTGCCAGCAGCCCCCCCCGGGAGAGGGCCTGGGATGAGCAGTTCTTC. Its protein product is CASSPPRERAWDEQFF.

There are many counts of this clonotype. The chain is built from TRBV29-1 and TRBJ2-7; maybe TRBD1 (6 bases). Germline V gene lookup returns CDR1 SQVTM and CDR2 ANQGSEA. The CDR3 extends over 14 amino acids. Trimming removed 3 bases at V and 2 bases at J, with 14 bases between. For the CDR3, the DNA is TGCAGCGTTGACTCAGGGGTCCTAGCCTACGAGCAGTACTTC. It specifies CSVDSGVLAYEQYF.